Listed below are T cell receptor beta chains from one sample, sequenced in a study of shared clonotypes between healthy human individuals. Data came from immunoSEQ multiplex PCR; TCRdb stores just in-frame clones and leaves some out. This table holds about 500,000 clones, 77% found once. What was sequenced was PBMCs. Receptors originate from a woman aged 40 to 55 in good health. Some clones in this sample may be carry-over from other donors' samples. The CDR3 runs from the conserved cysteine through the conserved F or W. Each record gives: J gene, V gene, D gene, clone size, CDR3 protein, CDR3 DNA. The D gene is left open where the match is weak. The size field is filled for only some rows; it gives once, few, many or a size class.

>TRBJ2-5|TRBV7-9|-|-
CASSLGPRTREETQYF
TGTGCCAGCAGCTTAGGCCCTCGGACACGGGAAGAGACCCAGTACTTC
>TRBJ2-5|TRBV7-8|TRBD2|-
CASTEASGTLGGETQYF
TGTGCCAGCACGGAGGCTAGCGGGACCCTGGGGGGAGAGACCCAGTACTTC
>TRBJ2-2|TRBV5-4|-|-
CASSSQNTGELFF
TGTGCCAGCAGCTCACAGAACACCGGGGAGCTGTTTTTT
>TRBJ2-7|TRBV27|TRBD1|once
CASSRDRASYEQYF
TGTGCCAGCAGTAGAGACAGGGCTTCCTACGAGCAGTACTTC
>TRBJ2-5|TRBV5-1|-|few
CASSLAVDGDGAQYF
TGCGCCAGCAGCTTGGCTGTCGACGGGGATGGGGCCCAGTACTTC
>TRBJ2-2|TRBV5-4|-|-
CASSRDTGELFF
TGTGCCAGCAGTCGGGACACCGGGGAGCTGTTTTTT
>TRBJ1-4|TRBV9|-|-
CASSVGGGPFEKLFF
TGTGCCAGCAGCGTAGGTGGGGGCCCCTTTGAAAAACTGTTTTTT
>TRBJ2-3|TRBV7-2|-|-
CASSFRSGDTQYF
TGTGCCAGCAGCTTTCGCTCCGGGGATACGCAGTATTTT
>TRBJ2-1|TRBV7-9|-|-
CASSLGQGNEQFF
TGTGCCAGCAGCTTAGGGCAGGGCAATGAGCAGTTCTTC
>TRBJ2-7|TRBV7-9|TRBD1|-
CASSLAPNIPGQGNYEQYF
TGTGCCAGCAGCTTAGCTCCAAATATACCGGGACAGGGGAACTACGAGCAGTACTTC
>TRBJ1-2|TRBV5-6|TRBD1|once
CASSQTGTGYGYTF
TGTGCCAGCAGTCAGACCGGGACAGGGTATGGCTACACCTTC
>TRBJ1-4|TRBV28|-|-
CASSLSGAEKLFF
TGTGCCAGCAGTTTGTCCGGTGCTGAAAAACTGTTTTTT
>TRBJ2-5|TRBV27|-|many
CASSFSARETQYF
TGTGCCAGCAGTTTCTCCGCCCGAGAGACCCAGTACTTC
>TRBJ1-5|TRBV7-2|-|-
CASSLGVNQPQHF
TGTGCCAGCAGCTTAGGGGTGAATCAGCCCCAGCATTTT
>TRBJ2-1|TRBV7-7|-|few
CASSLFSGPYNEQFF
TGTGCTAGCAGCTTATTTAGCGGTCCCTACAATGAGCAGTTCTTC
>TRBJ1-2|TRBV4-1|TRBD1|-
CASSPGGYYGYTF
TGCGCCAGCAGCCCAGGGGGCTACTATGGCTACACCTTC
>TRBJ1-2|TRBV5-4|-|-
CASSRWDIPNYGYTF
TGTGCCAGCAGCCGGTGGGACATACCAAACTATGGCTACACCTTC
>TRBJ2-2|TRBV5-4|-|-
CASSPRTGELFF
TGTGCCAGCAGCCCCCGCACCGGGGAGCTGTTTTTT
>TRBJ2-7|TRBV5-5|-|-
CASSQDRGTKSYEQYF
TGCGCCAGCAGCCAAGATCGAGGGACAAAGTCCTACGAGCAGTACTTC
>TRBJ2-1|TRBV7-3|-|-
CASSLVRPSSYNEQFF
TGTGCCAGCAGCTTAGTACGACCGAGCTCCTACAATGAGCAGTTCTTC
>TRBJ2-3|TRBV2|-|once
CASMVGDTDTQYF
TGTGCCAGCATGGTGGGGGACACAGATACGCAGTATTTT
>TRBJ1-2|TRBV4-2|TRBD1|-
CASSQVFTGGRYGYTF
TGTGCCAGCAGCCAAGTATTTACAGGGGGCCGCTATGGCTACACCTTC
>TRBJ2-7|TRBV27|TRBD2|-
CASSSKGTSNYEQYF
TGTGCCAGCAGTTCCAAAGGGACTAGCAACTACGAGCAGTACTTC
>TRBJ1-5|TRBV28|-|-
CASSRAGIQPQHF
TGTGCCAGCAGCCGCGCAGGGATTCAGCCCCAGCATTTT
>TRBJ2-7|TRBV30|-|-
CAWSAEQSWAYEQYF
TGTGCCTGGAGTGCTGAACAATCGTGGGCCTACGAGCAGTACTTC
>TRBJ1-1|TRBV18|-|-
CASSNSGMNTEAFF
TGTGCCAGCTCAAACAGTGGGATGAACACTGAAGCTTTCTTT
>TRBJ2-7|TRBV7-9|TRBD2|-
CASSRDLAGAGDEQYF
TGTGCCAGCAGCCGAGATCTAGCGGGAGCGGGAGACGAGCAGTACTTC
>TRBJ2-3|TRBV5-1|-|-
CASSLRGASTDTQYF
TGCGCCAGCAGCTTAAGGGGCGCAAGCACAGATACGCAGTATTTT
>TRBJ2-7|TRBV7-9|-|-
CASSPTRRNSYEQYF
TGTGCCAGCAGCCCCACTAGGAGGAATTCCTACGAGCAGTACTTC